The count of the clone carrying this T cell receptor beta chain is one. These data are taken from a study of blood T cell repertoires in COVID-19. Patients of the Seattle cohort, enrolled during active infection, were followed longitudinally. Study processing details: Amplification from reference gene primers served as the basis for estimated nucleated cell counts. Sequencing used immunoSEQ multiplex PCR; TCRdb keeps in-frame clones, though not all of them. V and J calls and clone size are given by that table; D and trimming were obtained from the DNA. The sample carries fewer than 200,000 clones, around 90% recorded once. Germline-derived CDR1 and CDR2 are SGDLS and YYNGEE. This CDR3 region has 17 residues. V was pared by 3 bases and J by 2 bases, with 7 bases of the junction left unmatched.

The TCR was taken from a young man with COVID-19, enrolled during active disease. The chain employs TRBV9 and TRBJ2-7, with 14 bases lining up with TRBD2. Sequencing was carried out using peripheral blood. The CDR3 DNA follows: TGTGCCAGCAGCGATGCCGGGACTAGCGGGAGTACCTACGAGCAGTACTTC. Its protein product is CASSDAGTSGSTYEQYF. Complete variable domain (other parts from reference TRBV9 and TRBJ2-7): DSGVTQTPKHLITATGQRVTLRCSPRSGDLSVYWYQQSLDQGLQFLIQYYNGEERAKGNILERFSAQQFPDLHSELNLSSLELGDSALYFCASSDAGTSGSTYEQYFGPGTRLTVT.